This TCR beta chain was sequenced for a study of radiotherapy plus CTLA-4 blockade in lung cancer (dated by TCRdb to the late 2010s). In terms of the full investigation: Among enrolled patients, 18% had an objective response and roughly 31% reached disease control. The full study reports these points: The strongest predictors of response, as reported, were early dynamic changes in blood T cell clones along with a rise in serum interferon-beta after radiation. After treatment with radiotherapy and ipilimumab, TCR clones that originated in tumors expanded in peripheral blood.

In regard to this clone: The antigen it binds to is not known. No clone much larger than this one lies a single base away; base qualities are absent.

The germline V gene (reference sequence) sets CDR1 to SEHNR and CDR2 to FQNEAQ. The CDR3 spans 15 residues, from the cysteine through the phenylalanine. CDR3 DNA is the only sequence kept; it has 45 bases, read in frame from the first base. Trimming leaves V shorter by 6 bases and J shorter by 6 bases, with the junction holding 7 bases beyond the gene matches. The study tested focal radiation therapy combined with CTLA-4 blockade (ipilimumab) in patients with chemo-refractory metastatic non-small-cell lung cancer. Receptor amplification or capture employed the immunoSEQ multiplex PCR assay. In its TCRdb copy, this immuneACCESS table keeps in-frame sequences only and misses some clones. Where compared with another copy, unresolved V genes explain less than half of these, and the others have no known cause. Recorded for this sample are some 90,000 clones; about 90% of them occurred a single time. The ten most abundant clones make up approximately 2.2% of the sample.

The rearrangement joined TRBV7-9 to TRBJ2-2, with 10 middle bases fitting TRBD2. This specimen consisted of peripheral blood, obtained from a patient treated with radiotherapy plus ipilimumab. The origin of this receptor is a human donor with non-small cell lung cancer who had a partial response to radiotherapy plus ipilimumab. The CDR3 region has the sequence CASSSTSGSAGELFF. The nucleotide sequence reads TGTGCCAGCAGTTCGACTAGCGGGTCGGCCGGGGAGCTGTTTTTT.